The rows below give T cell receptor beta chains drawn from one sample of a study of cytomegalovirus exposure and HLA in healthy donors. Sequencing used immunoSEQ multiplex PCR; TCRdb keeps in-frame clones, though not all of them. Seen here are 95,000 to 100,000 clones, roughly 76% observed once, and the top ten hold around 4.1%. The sequencing sample was made of PBMCs. All receptors come from a man aged 40-49 years in good health and CMV-seronegative. Each CDR3 is given with its conserved first and last residue.

TRBV27	TRBJ2-4	CASSLRPMGLNIQYF
TRBV13	NA	CASSLGRQGYEQYF
TRBV28	TRBJ2-2	CVAEAGGNTGELFF
TRBV7-2	TRBJ2-1	CASSRRGGAYNEQFF
TRBV5-4	TRBJ1-1	CASSLRWAGSTEAFF
TRBV6-5	TRBJ1-5	CASRTGYQPQHF
TRBV7-8	TRBJ1-2	CASSPVLLTTGNYGYTF
TRBV2	TRBJ1-6	CASRGEVNSPLHF
TRBV10-3	TRBJ2-5	CAISEPLGLAGGQETQYF
TRBV9	TRBJ2-1	CASSVDLAGEQFF
TRBV15	TRBJ2-7	CATSRLAGGHDEQYF
TRBV4-2	TRBJ2-3	CASSPNRASSRGTDTQYF
TRBV7-8	TRBJ1-5	CASSLGGGPLHESQHF
TRBV5-1	TRBJ2-1	CASSSQGGGSYNEQFF
TRBV6-5	TRBJ1-1	CASRTTVNTEAFF
TRBV6-5	TRBJ2-7	CASSQTGGSYEQYF
TRBV7-6	TRBJ2-5	CASSLAGGTGGMETQYF
TRBV19	TRBJ1-2	CASSAPDRSSYGYTF
TRBV6-1	TRBJ2-3	CASSEGGDTDTQYF
TRBV7-8	TRBJ1-3	CASSLARTGISGNTIYF
TRBV7-9	TRBJ2-3	CASSGTGTGVDTQYF
TRBV6-5	TRBJ2-2	CASSGLSANTGELFF
TRBV29-1	TRBJ2-2	CSVAPVDTGELFF
TRBV10-2	TRBJ2-3	CASSVVGGDTQYF